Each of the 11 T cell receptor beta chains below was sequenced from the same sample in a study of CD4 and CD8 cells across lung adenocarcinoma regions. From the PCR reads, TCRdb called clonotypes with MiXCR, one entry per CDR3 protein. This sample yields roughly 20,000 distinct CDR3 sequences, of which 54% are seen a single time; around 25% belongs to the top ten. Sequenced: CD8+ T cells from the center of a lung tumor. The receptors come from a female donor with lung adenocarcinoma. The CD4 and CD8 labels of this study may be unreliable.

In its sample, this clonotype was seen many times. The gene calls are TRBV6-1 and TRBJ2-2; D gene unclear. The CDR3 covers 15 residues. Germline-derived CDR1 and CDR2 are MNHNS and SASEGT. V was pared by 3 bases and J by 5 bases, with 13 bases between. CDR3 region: CASSDETRRTGELFF. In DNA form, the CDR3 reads TGTGCCAGCAGTGATGAGACAAGGCGGACCGGGGAGCTGTTTTTT.

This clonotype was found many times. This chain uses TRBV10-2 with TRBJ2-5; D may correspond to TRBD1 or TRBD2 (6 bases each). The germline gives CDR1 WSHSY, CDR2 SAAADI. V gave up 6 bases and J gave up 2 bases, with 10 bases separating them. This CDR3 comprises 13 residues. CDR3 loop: CASREGGQETQYF. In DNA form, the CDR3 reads TGCGCCAGCAGGGAAGGGGGGCAAGAGACCCAGTACTTC.

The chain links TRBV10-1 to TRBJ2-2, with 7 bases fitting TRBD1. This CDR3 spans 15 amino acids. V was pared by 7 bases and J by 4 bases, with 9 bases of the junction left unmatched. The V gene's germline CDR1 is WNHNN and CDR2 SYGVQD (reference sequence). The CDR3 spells CASKLGTVSTGELFF. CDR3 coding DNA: TGCGCCAGCAAACTCGGGACAGTGAGCACCGGGGAGCTGTTTTTT.

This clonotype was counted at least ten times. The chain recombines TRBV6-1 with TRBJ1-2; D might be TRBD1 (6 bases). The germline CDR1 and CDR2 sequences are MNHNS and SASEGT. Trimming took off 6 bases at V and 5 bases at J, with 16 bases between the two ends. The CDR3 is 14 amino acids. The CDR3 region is CASSTTGSGYGYTF. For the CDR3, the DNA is TGTGCCAGCAGCACGACAGGTTCGGGGTATGGCTACACCTTC.

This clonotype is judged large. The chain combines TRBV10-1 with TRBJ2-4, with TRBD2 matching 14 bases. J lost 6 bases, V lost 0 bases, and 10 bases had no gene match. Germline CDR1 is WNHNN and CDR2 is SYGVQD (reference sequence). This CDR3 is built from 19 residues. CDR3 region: CASSESPPGLAGVGNIQYF. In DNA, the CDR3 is TGCGCCAGCAGTGAGTCGCCACCGGGACTAGCGGGAGTGGGAAACATTCAGTACTTC.

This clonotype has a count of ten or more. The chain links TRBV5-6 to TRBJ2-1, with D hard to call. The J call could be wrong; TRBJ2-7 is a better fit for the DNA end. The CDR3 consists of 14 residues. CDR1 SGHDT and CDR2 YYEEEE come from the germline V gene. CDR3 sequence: CASSPSPGNYEQYF. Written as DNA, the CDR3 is TGTGCCAGCAGCCCGAGTCCAGGTAACTACGAGCAGTACTTC.

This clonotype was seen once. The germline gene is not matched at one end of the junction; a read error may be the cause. Here the CDR3 DNA reads TGTGCCAGTAGTGGCTTTAATGTGAACACAGGGGAGCTGTATTTT. This codes for CASSGFNVNTGELYF. The chain is built from TRBV6-2 or TRBV6-3 and TRBJ2-2; TRBD1 agrees at 7 bases. The CDR3 totals 15 residues. Germline CDR1 MNHEY, CDR2 SVGEGT.

Here the CDR3 DNA reads TGTGCCAGCAGCACCAGGGGAGGAACCGGGGAGCTGTTTTTT. Its translation is CASSTRGGTGELFF. This chain joins TRBV7-2 and TRBJ2-2, with D perhaps being TRBD1 or TRBD2 (6 bases each). The CDR3 is made up of 14 amino acids. Per the germline V gene, CDR1 is SGHTA and CDR2 is FQGNSA. The V end lost 5 bases, the J end lost 5 bases, and 12 bases lay between the germline ends.

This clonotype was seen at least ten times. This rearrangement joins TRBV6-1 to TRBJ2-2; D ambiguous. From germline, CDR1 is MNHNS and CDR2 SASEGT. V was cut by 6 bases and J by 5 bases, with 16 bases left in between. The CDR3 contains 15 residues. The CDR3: CASSGRPDGTGELFF. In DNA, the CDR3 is TGTGCCAGCAGCGGACGGCCGGATGGGACCGGGGAGCTGTTTTTT.

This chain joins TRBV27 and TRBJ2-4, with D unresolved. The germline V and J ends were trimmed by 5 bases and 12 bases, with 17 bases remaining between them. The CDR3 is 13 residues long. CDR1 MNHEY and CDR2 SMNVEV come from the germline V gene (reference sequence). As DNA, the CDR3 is TGTGCCAGCAGTCTCCGGTTCCATGAGACTCAGTACTTC. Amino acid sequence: CASSLRFHETQYF.

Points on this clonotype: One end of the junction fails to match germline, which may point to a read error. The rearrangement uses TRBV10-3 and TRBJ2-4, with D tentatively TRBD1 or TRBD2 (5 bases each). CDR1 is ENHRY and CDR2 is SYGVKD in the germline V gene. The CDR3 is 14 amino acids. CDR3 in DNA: TGTCGCGGCACGGGGCCGTCAGCCGCAGACACGCAGTATTTC. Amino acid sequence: CRGTGPSAADTQYF.